Presented here are 9 T cell receptor beta chains from one specimen sequenced in a study of identical twins. One entry per CDR3 protein results from TCRdb running MiXCR on the 5' RACE reads. The table records over 250,000 distinct CDR3 sequences, over 8.5% of them present only once. The data were also submitted as part of a second study, on yellow fever vaccine responses in identical twins.

The sample taken for sequencing was CD8+ T cells sorted from blood. The receptors come from a woman younger than 30 in good health.

The V call is TRBV30, the J call TRBJ2-1; D perhaps matches TRBD1 (6 bases). CDR1 and CDR2 from the germline V gene are GTSNPN and SVGIG (reference sequence). V was trimmed by 0 bases and J by 1 base, leaving 13 bases between them. The CDR3 consists of 16 residues. CDR3 nucleotide sequence: TGTGCCTGGAGTGTAGGGTCAGGGGATTCCTACAATGAGCAGTTCTTC. It specifies CAWSVGSGDSYNEQFF.

This clonotype was counted only a few times. This chain uses TRBV3-1 with TRBJ2-1; 9 positions agree with TRBD2. V trimming: 4 bases; J trimming: 0 bases; junction bases outside the gene matches: 7. The CDR3 extends over 17 amino acids. Germline assignment: CDR1 LGHDT and CDR2 YNNKEL (reference sequence). The CDR3 reads CASSPGLANSSYNEQFF. In DNA, the CDR3 is TGTGCCAGCAGCCCGGGACTAGCCAACAGCTCCTACAATGAGCAGTTCTTC.

This clonotype showed up just a few times. This sequence joins TRBV4-1 and TRBJ2-3, with D tentatively TRBD1 or TRBD2 (5 bases each). Trimming took off 3 bases at V and 3 bases at J, with 10 bases between the two ends. The CDR3 has 14 amino acids. Germline lookup yields CDR1 MGHRA and CDR2 YSYEKL. The CDR3 bases are TGCGCCAGCAGCCAGGGGGTAGGGACAGATACGCAGTATTTT. This translates into CASSQGVGTDTQYF.

This clonotype was seen at least ten times. This chain connects TRBV29-1 to TRBJ1-4; no reliable D call. The germline V gene has CDR1 SQVTM and CDR2 ANQGSEA. The CDR3 contains 13 residues. Deletions cut 6 bases from V and 7 bases from J, with 15 bases between. The DNA of the CDR3 is TGCAGCGTGGAGGATCTTGTCGGTGAAAAACTGTTTTTT. Its translation is CSVEDLVGEKLFF.

This clonotype was observed a few times. The chain uses TRBV4-3 and TRBJ2-1, with no clear D. V was cut by 0 bases and J by 4 bases, with 10 bases left in between. This CDR3 region has 15 residues. Germline loops: CDR1 LGHNA, CDR2 YSLEER. CDR3 amino acids: CASSQDRLQYNEQFF. CDR3 nucleotide sequence: TGCGCCAGCAGCCAAGATCGGTTACAATACAATGAGCAGTTCTTC.

The chain has TRBV27 and TRBJ2-7; maybe TRBD2 (5 bases). Germline V CDR1 and CDR2: MNHEY, SMNVEV (reference sequence). This CDR3 region has 16 residues. The V gene lost 5 bases and the J gene lost 2 bases, with 19 bases spanning the gap. For the CDR3, the DNA is TGTGCCAGCAGTCCACTAGAGGGAGATGGGACCTACGAGCAGTACTTC. It yields the protein CASSPLEGDGTYEQYF.

This clonotype was seen many times. The V and J genes are TRBV7-2 and TRBJ2-7, with D perhaps TRBD2 (5 bases). Trimming removed 2 bases from V and 2 bases from J, with 13 bases in between. The germline gives CDR1 SGHTA, CDR2 FQGNSA. The CDR3 covers 15 residues. CDR3 sequence reads: CASSLLGGLPYEQYF. The CDR3 DNA is TGTGCCAGCAGCTTACTTGGCGGACTTCCCTACGAGCAGTACTTC.

This clonotype was found a few times. The J gene is TRBJ2-7, the V gene TRBV19, with 7 bases aligning to TRBD2. The J segment lost 2 bases and the V segment lost 2 bases, leaving 15 bases of the junction unmatched. The germline CDR1 and CDR2 sequences are LNHDA and SQIVND (reference sequence). The CDR3 covers 18 residues. The CDR3 sequence: CASSIPLSGGGSTYEQYF. The CDR3 region has the DNA TGTGCCAGTAGTATACCCCTCTCCGGCGGGGGATCCACCTACGAGCAGTACTTC.

There are a few counts of this clonotype. The chain combines TRBV9 with TRBJ2-2; D is perhaps TRBD1 (5 bases). CDR3 length: 13 residues. The ends were cut back, 4 bases at V and 2 bases at J, with 6 bases in the middle. CDR1 and CDR2 (germline): SGDLS, YYNGEE. The CDR3 loop is CASSRGNTGELFF. CDR3 DNA: TGTGCCAGCAGCAGGGGAAACACCGGGGAGCTGTTTTTT.